These 14 T cell receptor beta chains came from one sample sequenced in a study of response to subunit inactivated influenza vaccine (dated by TCRdb to 2017 to 2018). Library creation used RT-PCR. Instrument used: Illumina HiSeq 2500. TCRdb reran the public reads through fastp at Q25 and MiXCR, keeping productive beta chains. A single entry per CDR3 protein holds the most common genes and DNA from its merged rows. A total of hundreds of thousands of distinct CDR3 sequences appear in this sample, around a fifth of them only once. Roughly 10% of the sample belongs to the ten largest clones. This specimen consisted of PBMCs from blood, obtained approximately 22 months after vaccination. These receptors were collected from a man between 50 and 69 years old who received an inactivated influenza vaccine. Donor details come from another sample of the same person, matched by shared clones.

The chain joins TRBV18 to TRBJ1-2; D remains ambiguous. V lost 9 bases, J lost 3 bases, and 14 bases lay in between. Germline values: CDR1 KGHSH, CDR2 LQKENI. The CDR3 loop spans 13 amino acids. CDR3 nucleotide sequence: TGTGCCAGTTCAAAAGGGTCGGACTATGGCTACACCTTC. Amino acids: CASSKGSDYGYTF.

Ten or more counts support this clonotype. The chain couples TRBV5-1 to TRBJ1-5, with 7 positions matching TRBD1. The germline V gene has CDR1 SGHRS and CDR2 YFSETQ. CDR3 size: 16 residues. The junction had 7 bases not matched to a gene; V was cut back by 4 bases and J by 0 bases. The DNA for the CDR3 is TGCGCCAGCAGCCCAGGGGACAGTTATAGCAATCAGCCCCAGCATTTT. It codes for CASSPGDSYSNQPQHF.

The V and J genes are TRBV4-1 and TRBJ1-5; D is possibly TRBD1 (5 bases). Between the trimmed V and J ends, which lost 0 bases and 2 bases, there was a span of 23 bases. Germline CDR1 and CDR2: MGHRA and YSYEKL. The CDR3 runs 20 residues. CDR3 in DNA: TGCGCCAGCAGCCAAGATGTGGGGGGAAGGGGACCCTGGGGCAATCAGCCCCAGCATTTT. This codes for CASSQDVGGRGPWGNQPQHF.

This clonotype has at least ten counts. The rearrangement joins TRBV20-1 to TRBJ1-1; 9 nucleotides agree with TRBD1. The ends lost 0 bases at V and 1 base at J; junction bases unmatched: 6. The CDR3 covers 16 residues. Per germline, CDR1 DFQATT and CDR2 SNEGSKA (reference sequence). Here the CDR3 reads CSARDYRGRRNTEAFF. The DNA of the CDR3 is TGCAGTGCTAGAGATTACAGGGGGCGACGGAACACTGAAGCTTTCTTT.

This clonotype was counted a few times. This sequence joins TRBV20-1 and TRBJ1-4; D is uncertain. The V end was cut by 2 bases, the J end by 6 bases, with 19 bases between. The germline V gene encodes CDR1 DFQATT and CDR2 SNEGSKA (reference sequence). There are 16 residues in the CDR3. This chain's CDR3 is CSARSSKGDLHEKLFF. The CDR3 DNA reads as TGCAGTGCTAGATCAAGTAAAGGCGACCTCCATGAAAAACTGTTTTTT.

The chain combines TRBV10-3 with TRBJ1-4, with no clear D. The CDR3 length is 12 residues. Germline CDR1 is ENHRY and CDR2 is SYGVKD. Deletions cut 3 bases from V and 11 bases from J, with 10 bases between. CDR3: CAISDSGAKLFF. The CDR3 nucleotides read TGTGCCATCAGTGATTCGGGAGCCAAACTGTTTTTT.

This clonotype was seen only a few times. The V gene is TRBV5-6, the J gene TRBJ2-7; 13 nucleotides agree with TRBD2. The length of the CDR3 is 13 residues. V lost 4 bases, J lost 8 bases, and 3 bases stayed unmatched. Per the germline V gene, CDR1 is SGHDT and CDR2 is YYEEEE. The CDR3 here is CASSNGTSGKQYF. The CDR3 nucleotides are TGTGCCAGCAGCAACGGGACTAGCGGGAAGCAGTACTTC.

The rearrangement links TRBV14 to TRBJ2-2; possible D gene TRBD2, 5 bases. The V end lost 4 bases, the J end lost 7 bases, and 16 bases lay between the germline ends. Germline loops: CDR1 SGHDN, CDR2 FVKESK. The CDR3 is 15 residues long. The CDR3 bases are TGTGCCAGCAGCCCAACTAGGATTCGCGGCGGGGAGCTGTTTTTT. Translating it yields CASSPTRIRGGELFF.

This clonotype was recorded a few times. This sequence joins TRBV7-2 and TRBJ1-5; 8 bases are a match to TRBD1. CDR1 and CDR2 from the germline V gene are SGHTA and FQGNSA. J was trimmed by 4 bases and V by 4 bases; bases with no gene match: 9. The CDR3 is 16 amino acids. The CDR3 region has the DNA TGTGCCAGCAGCTCAGGACAGGGACTGACAAATCAGCCCCAGCATTTT. Residues: CASSSGQGLTNQPQHF.

The chain uses TRBV4-2 and TRBJ1-5; tentative D call: TRBD1 (6 bases). Germline V gene lookup returns CDR1 LGHNA and CDR2 YNFKEQ. The CDR3 loop spans 16 amino acids. Deletions cut 0 bases from V and 7 bases from J, with 16 bases between. CDR3 residues: CASSQDAAQGQQPQHF. DNA for the CDR3: TGTGCCAGCAGCCAAGACGCAGCTCAGGGACAACAGCCCCAGCATTTT.

The chain recombines TRBV10-2 with TRBJ1-5, with D perhaps matching TRBD1 (5 bases). Trimming stripped 6 bases from V and 7 bases from J, with 13 bases between. The germline V gene has CDR1 WSHSY and CDR2 SAAADI. CDR3 length equals 13 residues. The CDR3 sequence is CASSIPQGQPQHF. In DNA form, the CDR3 reads TGCGCCAGCAGCATACCTCAGGGACAGCCCCAGCATTTT.

The rearrangement uses TRBV18 and TRBJ2-3; the match to TRBD1 covers 8 bases. There are 16 residues in the CDR3. Looked up from germline, CDR1 is KGHSH and CDR2 is LQKENI. V trimming: 3 bases; J trimming: 3 bases; junction bases outside the gene matches: 8. CDR3 sequence reads: CASSPMGQDFTDTQYF. The CDR3 DNA follows: TGTGCCAGCTCACCTATGGGACAGGACTTTACAGATACGCAGTATTTT.

The chain employs TRBV4-2 and TRBJ2-7, with 9 bases identical to TRBD1. CDR1 LGHNA and CDR2 YNFKEQ come from the germline V gene. The CDR3 contains 18 residues. V was clipped by 0 bases and J by 6 bases; unmatched bases: 15. CDR3 protein: CASSQDWGLRDRVFEQYF. The CDR3 DNA reads as TGTGCCAGCAGCCAAGATTGGGGCCTCCGGGACAGGGTGTTCGAGCAGTACTTC.

This sequence joins TRBV27 and TRBJ2-7, with D tentatively TRBD1 (6 bases). Deletions cut 1 base from V and 6 bases from J, with 13 bases between. This CDR3 region has 14 residues. Germline V gene sequence: CDR1 MNHEY, CDR2 SMNVEV (reference sequence). The CDR3 is CASSLYGQTREQYF. Written as DNA, the CDR3 is TGTGCCAGCAGTTTATATGGACAGACCCGCGAGCAGTACTTC.